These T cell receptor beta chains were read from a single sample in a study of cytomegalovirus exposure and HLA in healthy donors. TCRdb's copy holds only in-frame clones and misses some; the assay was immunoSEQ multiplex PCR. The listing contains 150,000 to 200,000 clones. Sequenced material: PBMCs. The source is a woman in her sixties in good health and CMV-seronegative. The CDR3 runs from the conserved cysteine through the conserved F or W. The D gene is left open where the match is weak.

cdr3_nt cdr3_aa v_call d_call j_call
TGTGCCAGCAGCTTACTCAGCCCTCCAGGAGAGACCCAGTACTTC CASSLLSPPGETQYF TRBV7-6 . TRBJ2-5
TGTGCCATCAGTGAACGGGGTGAAAAACTGTTTTTT CAISERGEKLFF TRBV10-3 . TRBJ1-4
TGCAGTGCTGGTGGACAGTTCGAAGCTTTCTTT CSAGGQFEAFF TRBV20-1 . TRBJ1-1
TGCGCCAGCAGTGACGACGGGACAGATACGCAGTATTTT CASSDDGTDTQYF TRBV10-1 . TRBJ2-3
TGTGCCAGCAGTTACGGGGGCCGGGGCACTGAAGCTTTCTTT CASSYGGRGTEAFF TRBV6-6 . TRBJ1-1
TGCAGCGTCCGGACTGCACAAACGGCCACTGAAGCTTTCTTT CSVRTAQTATEAFF TRBV29-1 . TRBJ1-1
TGTGCCAGCAGCTTCCGGACAGGGCCAGATACGCAGTATTTT CASSFRTGPDTQYF TRBV7-8 TRBD1 TRBJ2-3
TGCGCCAGCTTAGGCGGGGGGCCTACCTACAATGAGCAGTTCTTC CASLGGGPTYNEQFF TRBV5-1 TRBD2 TRBJ2-1
TGCGCCAGCAGCCCAGGAGGGGGGGGAGTCCCCAATCAGCCCCAGCATTTT CASSPGGGGVPNQPQHF TRBV5-1 . TRBJ1-5
TGTGCCAGCTCACCGGAGGACAGGGTCTATCAGCCCCAGCATTTT CASSPEDRVYQPQHF TRBV18 TRBD1 TRBJ1-5
TGTGCCATCAGTGAGTACGAGGGCACTGAAGCTTTCTTT CAISEYEGTEAFF TRBV10-3 . TRBJ1-1
TGTGCCAGCAGGCAGGGGGCCCACACTGAAGCTTTCTTT CASRQGAHTEAFF TRBV2 TRBD1 TRBJ1-1
TGTGCCAGTAGTATAGGAGGCGGACAAGAGACCCAGTACTTC CASSIGGGQETQYF TRBV19 . TRBJ2-5
TGTGCCACCAGCAGAGAGTTGGGACAAGGCCCTAAACTGTTTTTT CATSRELGQGPKLFF TRBV15 . TRBJ1-4
TGTGCTAGTGGTTCGCGCCCCACTGAGGGGGAGGAGACCCAGTACTTC CASGSRPTEGEETQYF TRBV12-5 . TRBJ2-5
TGTGCCAGCAGCCTAGGACAGGGGCTCAATCAGCCCCAGCATTTT CASSLGQGLNQPQHF TRBV2 TRBD1 TRBJ1-5
TGTGCCAGCAGCGTAGGGTTCCGGTGGGAGACCCAGTACTTC CASSVGFRWETQYF TRBV9 . TRBJ2-5
TGTGCCAGCAGCCCGTGGGGGGAGGGCCGGAATGAGCAGTTCTTC CASSPWGEGRNEQFF TRBV7-9 TRBD2 TRBJ2-1
TGTGCGAGCACTCCTGGAAACACCATATATTTT CASTPGNTIYF TRBV7-9 . TRBJ1-3
TGTGCCAGCAGTTACCTGGGACAGGGGCGTCCCGAGACCCAGTACTTC CASSYLGQGRPETQYF TRBV6-5 TRBD1 TRBJ2-5
TGTGCCAGTAGTATTTTGGTAGAGGGTTACCAGCCCCAGCATTTT CASSILVEGYQPQHF TRBV19 . TRBJ1-5
TGCGCCAGCAGTGCGGCTAGTGTCAATGAGCAGTTCTTC CASSAASVNEQFF TRBV5-1 . TRBJ2-1
TGTGCCACCAGCAGGGACAGGGGGAGTGAAAAACTGTTTTTT CATSRDRGSEKLFF TRBV15 TRBD1 TRBJ1-4
TGTGCCAGTGTCCCCGGACAGGGGGCTTCAGCTTTCTTT CASVPGQGASAFF TRBV19 TRBD1 TRBJ1-1
TGTGCCAGCAGCTCTAGCGTACTAGGCACAGATACGCAGTATTTT CASSSSVLGTDTQYF TRBV7-2 . TRBJ2-3
TGCGCCAGCAGCCCCGGCGTTTATGGAGAGATGAACACTGAAGCTTTCTTT CASSPGVYGEMNTEAFF TRBV4-3 . TRBJ1-1
TGTGCCAGCAGCTTAGGGCAGGCGCCGATTCAAGAGACCCAGTACTTC CASSLGQAPIQETQYF TRBV11-2 . TRBJ2-5
TGTGCCAGCAGTTACAAGACAGCGGGGGCCAACGTCCTGACTTTC CASSYKTAGANVLTF TRBV6-5 . TRBJ2-6
TGTGCCAGCAGCCGACTAGCGGAAGAGACCCAGTACTTC CASSRLAEETQYF TRBV7-6 TRBD2 TRBJ2-5
TGTGCCAGCAGTTACAAACTAGGAACGGGGGAGCTGTTTTTT CASSYKLGTGELFF TRBV6-5 . TRBJ2-2
TGCGCCAGCAGCCAAGATCGATGGAGTGAAGCTTTCTTT CASSQDRWSEAFF TRBV4-3 . TRBJ1-1
TGTGCCAGCAGCCTTCTAGCGGCAAGCACAGATACGCAGTATTTT CASSLLAASTDTQYF TRBV7-6 TRBD2 TRBJ2-3
TGTGCCAGTAGTATGCAGGGATTCTATGGCTACACCTTC CASSMQGFYGYTF TRBV19 . TRBJ1-2
TGTGCCAGCAGTCACCTACAGGGTCCCCAGCATTTT CASSHLQGPQHF TRBV6-6 . TRBJ1-5
TGTGCCAGCAGCTTAGACTTAGCGGGAGTAAACAATGAGCAGTTCTTC CASSLDLAGVNNEQFF TRBV11-2 TRBD2 TRBJ2-1
TGTGCCATCAGTGAGTCGAGGGAGACCCAGTACTTC CAISESRETQYF TRBV10-3 . TRBJ2-5
TGTGCCAGCAGTTACTCAATAGCGCCGCCCGGGGAGCTGTTTTTT CASSYSIAPPGELFF TRBV6-5 . TRBJ2-2
TGTGCTAGTGGTTTGCTCAGGGACTACTCTGGAAACACCATATATTTT CASGLLRDYSGNTIYF TRBV12-5 . TRBJ1-3
TGTGCCAGCAGCCAACAGGTTGGGGTAAGCACTGAAGCTTTCTTT CASSQQVGVSTEAFF TRBV7-2 . TRBJ1-1
TGTGCCAGCAGGGATAGCGGGATCAACACCGGGGAGCTGTTTTTT CASRDSGINTGELFF TRBV2 TRBD2 TRBJ2-2
TGTGCCAGCTCACCGACAGTTACTAATGAAAAACTGTTTTTT CASSPTVTNEKLFF TRBV18 . TRBJ1-4
TGTGCCAGCCGACCGACAGGGTCCTACGAGCAGTACTTC CASRPTGSYEQYF TRBV27 TRBD1 TRBJ2-7
TGTGCCAGCAGTTCCCGACAGGGGACAAATGAAAAACTGTTTTTT CASSSRQGTNEKLFF TRBV6-5 TRBD1 TRBJ1-4
TGTGCCAGCAGTCCACAGGGGACAGATACGCAGTATTTT CASSPQGTDTQYF TRBV6-6 TRBD1 TRBJ2-3
TGTGCCAGCAGGACTGGGACAGCCGGCTCTGGAAACACCATATATTTT CASRTGTAGSGNTIYF TRBV28 TRBD1 TRBJ1-3
TGTGCCAGCAGCTTAGCAGCAGGCGAGGGTCAGCCCCAGCATTTT CASSLAAGEGQPQHF TRBV7-9 . TRBJ1-5
TGTGCCAGCAGCCCGGGACAGGGTATGGGCAACAAAAACATTCAGTACTTC CASSPGQGMGNKNIQYF TRBV2 TRBD1 TRBJ2-4
TGTGCCAGCAGCTTATCAGTCGTCAATGAGCAGTTCTTC CASSLSVVNEQFF TRBV7-7 . TRBJ2-1
TGTGCCAGCAGGGCGGTGAATCAGCCCCAGCATTTT CASRAVNQPQHF TRBV6-6 . TRBJ1-5
TGTGCCAGCAGCGTAGCTCCTACAGGGATGAAGGCTGAAGCTTTCTTT CASSVAPTGMKAEAFF TRBV9 . TRBJ1-1
TGTGCCTGGAGTCCAAAGGTGGGGGCGAGGACTGAAGCTTTCTTT CAWSPKVGARTEAFF TRBV30 . TRBJ1-1
TGTGCCAGCAGTGGTGGGACAGACCGCACAGATACGCAGTATTTT CASSGGTDRTDTQYF TRBV5-4 TRBD1 TRBJ2-3
TGTGCCAGCAGCTCCGACGACAGACACAATGAGCAGTTCTTC CASSSDDRHNEQFF TRBV7-9 . TRBJ2-1
TGTGCCAGCAGTCCGGCAGGGACAGGGACCTACGAGCAGTACTTC CASSPAGTGTYEQYF TRBV25-1 TRBD1 TRBJ2-7
TGTGCCAGCAGTGATGCCGGGGGAGCTGGAAACACCATATATTTT CASSDAGGAGNTIYF TRBV25-1 . TRBJ1-3
TGCGCCAGCAGCTTTCCTAGCGGTACCTACGAGCAGTACTTC CASSFPSGTYEQYF TRBV5-1 TRBD2 TRBJ2-7
TGTGCCAGCAGTTCTCTGGACTTCATGAACACTGAAGCTTTCTTT CASSSLDFMNTEAFF TRBV27 . TRBJ1-1
TGTGCCAGCACCCCGGGACTAGCGGGGGGACTGGGCAAAAACATTCAGTACTTC CASTPGLAGGLGKNIQYF TRBV5-5 TRBD2 TRBJ2-4
TGTGCCAGCAGCTTTGGACCAGGGGAGACCCAGTACTTC CASSFGPGETQYF TRBV7-2 . TRBJ2-5
TGTGCCAGCAGCCGAACAGTTAACACTGAAGCTTTCTTT CASSRTVNTEAFF TRBV7-2 . TRBJ1-1